This TCR beta chain was recorded in a study of regulatory T cells in long-lasting Graves disease. Construction of the TCR beta libraries employed iRepertoire HTBI primers in conjunction with Arm-PCR of CDR3 regions. Each CDR3 protein gets one entry after TCRdb re-called the multiplex PCR reads with MiXCR. Of about 380,000 distinct CDR3 sequences listed, about 16% are singletons. Time point described: newly diagnosed GD, antithyroid drugs for less than 3 months. RNA from PBMCs was the source of the TCR library. This clonotype has at least ten counts. This specimen consisted of peripheral blood mononuclear cells (PBMCs), obtained at new diagnosis, from a patient treated with antithyroid drugs. The sequence was obtained from a female donor with Graves disease.

The CDR3 protein is CASRPDRGRAEAFF. The CDR3 DNA is TGTGCCAGCAGACCAGACAGGGGTCGGGCTGAAGCTTTCTTT. The rearrangement links TRBV7-2 to TRBJ1-1; 8 bases agree with TRBD1. Germline lookup yields CDR1 SGHTA and CDR2 FQGNSA. CDR3 size: 14 residues. J lost 6 bases, V lost 6 bases, and 9 bases had no gene match.